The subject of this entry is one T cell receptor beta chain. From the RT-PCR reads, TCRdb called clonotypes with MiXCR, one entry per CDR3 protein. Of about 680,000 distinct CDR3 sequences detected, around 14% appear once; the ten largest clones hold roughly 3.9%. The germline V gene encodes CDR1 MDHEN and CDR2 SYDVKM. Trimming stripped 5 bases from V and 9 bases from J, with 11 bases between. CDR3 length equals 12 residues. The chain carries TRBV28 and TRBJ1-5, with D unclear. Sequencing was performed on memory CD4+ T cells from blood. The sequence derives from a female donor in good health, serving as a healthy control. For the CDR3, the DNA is TGTGCCAGCAGTCCCCTGACATGGCCCCAGCATTTT. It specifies CASSPLTWPQHF.